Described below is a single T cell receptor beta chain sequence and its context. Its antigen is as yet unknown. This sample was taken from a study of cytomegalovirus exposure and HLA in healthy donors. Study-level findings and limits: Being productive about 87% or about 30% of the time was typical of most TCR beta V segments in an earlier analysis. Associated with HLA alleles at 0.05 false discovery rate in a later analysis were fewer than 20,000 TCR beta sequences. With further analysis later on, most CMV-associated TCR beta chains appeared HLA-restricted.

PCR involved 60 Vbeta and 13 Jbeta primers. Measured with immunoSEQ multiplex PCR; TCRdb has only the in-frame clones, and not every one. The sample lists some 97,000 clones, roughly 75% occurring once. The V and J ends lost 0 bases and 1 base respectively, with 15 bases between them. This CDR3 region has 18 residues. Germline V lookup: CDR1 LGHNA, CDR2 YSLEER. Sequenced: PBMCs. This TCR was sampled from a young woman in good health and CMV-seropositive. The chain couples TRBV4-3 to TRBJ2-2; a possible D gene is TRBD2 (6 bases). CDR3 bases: TGCGCCAGCAGCCAAGATTCTCCTGCGACTAGGAACACCGGGGAGCTGTTTTTT. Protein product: CASSQDSPATRNTGELFF.